This TCR beta chain originates from a study of vaccination and CD4 T cells after COVID-19. Treatment meaning: roughly ten-day PBMC culture with coronavirus spike peptide pools or control peptides (ViraFEST assay). Oncomine TCR Beta short-read sequencing was applied to DNA from cultured CD4+ T cells. TCRdb re-derived calls from the PCR reads in MiXCR, one entry per CDR3 protein. The table lists some 3,500 distinct CDR3 sequences, 17% of them singletons. As to this clonotype: The antigen remains undetermined.

This CDR3 spans 14 amino acids. CDR1 is SGHAT and CDR2 is FQDESV in the germline V gene (reference sequence). Trimming took off 4 bases at V and 6 bases at J, with 15 bases between the two ends. Sequenced sample: CD4+ T cells from blood, cultured in vitro. The chain couples TRBV11-1 to TRBJ1-1; no clear D gene. This clonotype was obtained from a human donor who had recovered from COVID-19. Here the CDR3 DNA reads TGTGCCAGCAGCTATGGGGTAGGCGAGGCTGAAGCTTTCTTT. It translates to CASSYGVGEAEAFF.